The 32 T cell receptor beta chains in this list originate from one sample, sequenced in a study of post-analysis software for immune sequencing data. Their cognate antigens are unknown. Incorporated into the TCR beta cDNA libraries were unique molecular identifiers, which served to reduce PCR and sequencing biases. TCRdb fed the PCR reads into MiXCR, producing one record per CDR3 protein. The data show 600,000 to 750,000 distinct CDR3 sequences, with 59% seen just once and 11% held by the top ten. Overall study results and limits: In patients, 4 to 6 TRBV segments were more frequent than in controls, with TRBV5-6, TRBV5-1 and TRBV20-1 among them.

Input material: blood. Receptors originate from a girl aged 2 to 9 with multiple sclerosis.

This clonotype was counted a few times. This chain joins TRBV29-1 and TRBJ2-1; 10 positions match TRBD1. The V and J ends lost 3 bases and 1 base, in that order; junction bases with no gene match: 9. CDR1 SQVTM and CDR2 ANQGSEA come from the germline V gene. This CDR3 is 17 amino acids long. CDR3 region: CSVEDGQGEVSYNEQFF. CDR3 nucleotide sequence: TGCAGCGTTGAGGATGGACAGGGGGAGGTATCCTACAATGAGCAGTTCTTC.

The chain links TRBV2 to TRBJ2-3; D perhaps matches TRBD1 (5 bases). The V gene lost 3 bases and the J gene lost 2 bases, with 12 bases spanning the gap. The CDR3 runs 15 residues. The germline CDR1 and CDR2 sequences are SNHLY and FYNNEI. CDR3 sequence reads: CASSDQGPVTDTQYF. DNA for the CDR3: TGTGCCAGCAGTGATCAGGGCCCCGTCACAGATACGCAGTATTTT. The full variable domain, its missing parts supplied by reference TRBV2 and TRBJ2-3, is EPEVTQTPSHQVTQMGQEVILRCVPISNHLYFYWYRQILGQKVEFLVSFYNNEISEKSEIFDDQFSVERPDGSNFTLKIRSTKLEDSAMYFCASSDQGPVTDTQYFGPGTRLTVL.

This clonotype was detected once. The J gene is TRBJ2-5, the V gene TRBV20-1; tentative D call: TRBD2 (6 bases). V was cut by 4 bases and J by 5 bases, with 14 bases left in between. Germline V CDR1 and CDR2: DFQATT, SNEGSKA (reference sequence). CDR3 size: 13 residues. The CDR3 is CSATNSGRETQYF. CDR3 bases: TGCAGTGCTACGAACAGTGGGAGGGAGACCCAGTACTTC.

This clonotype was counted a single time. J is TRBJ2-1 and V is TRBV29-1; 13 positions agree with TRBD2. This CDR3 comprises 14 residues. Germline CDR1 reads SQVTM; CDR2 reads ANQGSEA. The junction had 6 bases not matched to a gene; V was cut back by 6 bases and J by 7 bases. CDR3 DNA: TGCAGCGTGGATATACTAGCGGGGGGGAATGAGCAGTTCTTC. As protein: CSVDILAGGNEQFF.

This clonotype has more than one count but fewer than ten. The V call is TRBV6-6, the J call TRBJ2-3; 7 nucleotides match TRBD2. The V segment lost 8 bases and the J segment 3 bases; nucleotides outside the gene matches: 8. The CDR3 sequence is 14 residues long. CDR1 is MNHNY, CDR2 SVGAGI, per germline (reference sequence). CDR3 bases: TGTGCCAGCTCCTCGAGGCGGGAGACAGATACGCAGTATTTT. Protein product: CASSSRRETDTQYF.

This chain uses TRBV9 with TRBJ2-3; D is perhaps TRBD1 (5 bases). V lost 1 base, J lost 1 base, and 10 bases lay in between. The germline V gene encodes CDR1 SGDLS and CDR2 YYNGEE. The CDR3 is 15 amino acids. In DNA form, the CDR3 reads TGTGCCAGCAGCGTAAAGGGGCAGGGCACAGATACGCAGTATTTT. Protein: CASSVKGQGTDTQYF.

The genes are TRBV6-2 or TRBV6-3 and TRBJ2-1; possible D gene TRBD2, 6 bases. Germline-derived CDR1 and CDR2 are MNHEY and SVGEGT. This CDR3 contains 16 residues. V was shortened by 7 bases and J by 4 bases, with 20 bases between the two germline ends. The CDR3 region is CASTSTEGLRYNEQFF. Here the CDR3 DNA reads TGTGCCAGCACAAGTACGGAGGGCCTTAGGTACAATGAGCAGTTCTTC.

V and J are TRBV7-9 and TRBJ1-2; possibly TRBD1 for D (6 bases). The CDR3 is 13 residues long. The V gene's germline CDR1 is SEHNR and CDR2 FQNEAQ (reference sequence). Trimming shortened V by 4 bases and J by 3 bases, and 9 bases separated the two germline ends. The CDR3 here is CASSSGAYYGYTF. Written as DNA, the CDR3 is TGTGCCAGCAGCTCAGGGGCCTACTATGGCTACACCTTC. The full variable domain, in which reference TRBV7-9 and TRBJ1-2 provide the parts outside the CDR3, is DTGVSQNPRHKITKRGQNVTFRCDPISEHNRLYWYRQTLGQGPEFLTYFQNEAQLEKSRLLSDRFSAERPKGSFSTLEIQRTEQGDSAMYLCASSSGAYYGYTFGSGTRLTVV.

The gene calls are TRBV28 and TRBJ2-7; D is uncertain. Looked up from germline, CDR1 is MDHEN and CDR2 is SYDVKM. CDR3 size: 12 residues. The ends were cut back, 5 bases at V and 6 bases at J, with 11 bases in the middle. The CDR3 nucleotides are TGTGCCAGCAGTGACCCTACTGTCGAGCAGTACTTC. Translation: CASSDPTVEQYF.

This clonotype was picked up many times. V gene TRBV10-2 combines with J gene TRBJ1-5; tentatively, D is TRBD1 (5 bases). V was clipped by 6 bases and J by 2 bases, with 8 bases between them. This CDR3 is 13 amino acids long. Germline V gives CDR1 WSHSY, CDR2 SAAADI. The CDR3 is CASRGGGNQPQHF. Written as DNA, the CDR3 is TGCGCCAGCAGGGGAGGGGGCAATCAGCCCCAGCATTTT.

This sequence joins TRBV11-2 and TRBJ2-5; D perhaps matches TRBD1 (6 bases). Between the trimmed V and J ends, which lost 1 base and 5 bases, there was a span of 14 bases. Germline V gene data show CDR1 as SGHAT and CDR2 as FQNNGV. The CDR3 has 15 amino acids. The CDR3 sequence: CASSLVGTQGETQYF. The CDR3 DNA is TGTGCCAGCAGCTTAGTTGGGACGCAGGGGGAGACCCAGTACTTC.

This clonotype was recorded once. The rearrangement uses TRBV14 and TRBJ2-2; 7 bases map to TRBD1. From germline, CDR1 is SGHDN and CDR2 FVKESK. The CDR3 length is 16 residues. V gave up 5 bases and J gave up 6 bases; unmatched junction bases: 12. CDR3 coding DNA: TGTGCCAGCAGCGATCCTCGCACAGGGGTCTCCGGGGAGCTGTTTTTT. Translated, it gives CASSDPRTGVSGELFF. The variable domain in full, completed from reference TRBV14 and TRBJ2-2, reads EAGVTQFPSHSVIEKGQTVTLRCDPISGHDNLYWYRRVMGKEIKFLLHFVKESKQDESGMPNNRFLAERTGGTYSTLKVQPAELEDSGVYFCASSDPRTGVSGELFFGEGSRLTVL.

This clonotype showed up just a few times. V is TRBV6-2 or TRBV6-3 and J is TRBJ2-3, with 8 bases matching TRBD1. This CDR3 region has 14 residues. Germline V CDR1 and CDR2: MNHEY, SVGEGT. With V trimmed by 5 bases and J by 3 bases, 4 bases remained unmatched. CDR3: CASSLWTGTDTQYF. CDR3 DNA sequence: TGTGCCAGCAGTCTGTGGACAGGGACAGATACGCAGTATTTT.

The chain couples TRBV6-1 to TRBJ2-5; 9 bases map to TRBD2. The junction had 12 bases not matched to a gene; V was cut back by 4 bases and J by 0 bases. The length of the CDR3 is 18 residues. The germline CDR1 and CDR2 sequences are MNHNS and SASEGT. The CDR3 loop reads CASSAISGGPSYQETQYF. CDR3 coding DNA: TGTGCCAGCAGTGCGATTAGCGGGGGACCTTCGTACCAAGAGACCCAGTACTTC.

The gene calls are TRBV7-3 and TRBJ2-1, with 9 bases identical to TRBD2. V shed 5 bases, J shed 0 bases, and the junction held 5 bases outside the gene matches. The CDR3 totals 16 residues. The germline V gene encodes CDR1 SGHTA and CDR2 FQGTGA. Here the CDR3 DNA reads TGTGCCAGCAGCCTCACTAGCGGGCGCTCCTACAATGAGCAGTTCTTC. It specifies CASSLTSGRSYNEQFF. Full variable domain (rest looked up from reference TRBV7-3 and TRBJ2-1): GAGVSQTPSNKVTEKGKYVELRCDPISGHTALYWYRQSLGQGPEFLIYFQGTGAADDSGLPNDRFFAVRPEGSVSTLKIQRTERGDSAVYLCASSLTSGRSYNEQFFGPGTRLTVL.

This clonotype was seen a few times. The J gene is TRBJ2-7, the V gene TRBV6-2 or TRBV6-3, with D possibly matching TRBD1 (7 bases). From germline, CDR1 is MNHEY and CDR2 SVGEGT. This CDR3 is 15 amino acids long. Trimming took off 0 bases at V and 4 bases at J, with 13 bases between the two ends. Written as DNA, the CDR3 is TGTGCCAGCAGTTACTCGGAGGGGGCGCGGTACGAGCAGTACTTC. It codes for CASSYSEGARYEQYF.

CDR3 loop: CASSPPGAPNEQYF. The CDR3 DNA sequence: TGTGCCAGCAGCCCGCCCGGGGCGCCCAACGAGCAGTACTTC. The gene calls are TRBV7-9 and TRBJ2-7; either TRBD1 or TRBD2 may supply D (5 bases each). The CDR3 sequence is 14 residues long. The germline V gene has CDR1 SEHNR and CDR2 FQNEAQ (reference sequence). V lost 5 bases and J 5 bases, leaving 16 bases between the germline ends.

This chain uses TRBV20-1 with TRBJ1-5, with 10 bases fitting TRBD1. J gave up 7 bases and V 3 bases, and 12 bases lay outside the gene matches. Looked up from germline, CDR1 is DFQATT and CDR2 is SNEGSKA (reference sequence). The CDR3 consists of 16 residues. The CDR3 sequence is CSASATGTGAGQPQHF. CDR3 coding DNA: TGCAGTGCTAGCGCTACCGGGACAGGGGCCGGACAGCCCCAGCATTTT.

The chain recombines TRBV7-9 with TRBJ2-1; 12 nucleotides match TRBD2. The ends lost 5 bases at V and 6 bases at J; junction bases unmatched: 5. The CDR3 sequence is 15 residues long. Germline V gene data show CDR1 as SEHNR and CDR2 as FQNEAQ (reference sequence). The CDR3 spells CASSLWTSGVNEQFF. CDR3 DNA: TGTGCCAGCAGCCTTTGGACTAGCGGGGTCAATGAGCAGTTCTTC.

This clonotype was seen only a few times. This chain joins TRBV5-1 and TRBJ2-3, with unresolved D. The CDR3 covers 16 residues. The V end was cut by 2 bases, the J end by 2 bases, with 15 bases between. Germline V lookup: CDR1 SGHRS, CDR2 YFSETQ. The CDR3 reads CASSFLTWLNTDTQYF. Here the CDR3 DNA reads TGCGCCAGCAGCTTCCTGACTTGGCTGAACACAGATACGCAGTATTTT.

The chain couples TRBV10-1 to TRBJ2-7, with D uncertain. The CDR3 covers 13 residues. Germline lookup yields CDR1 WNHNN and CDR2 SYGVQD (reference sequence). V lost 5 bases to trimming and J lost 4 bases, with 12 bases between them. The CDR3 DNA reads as TGCGCCAGCAGTCCCACTCTGCTGTACGAGCAGTACTTC. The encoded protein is CASSPTLLYEQYF.

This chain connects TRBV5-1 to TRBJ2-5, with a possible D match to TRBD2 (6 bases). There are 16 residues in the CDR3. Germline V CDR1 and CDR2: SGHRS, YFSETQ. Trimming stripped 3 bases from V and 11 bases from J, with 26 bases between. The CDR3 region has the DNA TGCGCCAGCAGCTCGGGACTGCACGACTTTTACAATGAGCAGTACTTC. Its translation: CASSSGLHDFYNEQYF.

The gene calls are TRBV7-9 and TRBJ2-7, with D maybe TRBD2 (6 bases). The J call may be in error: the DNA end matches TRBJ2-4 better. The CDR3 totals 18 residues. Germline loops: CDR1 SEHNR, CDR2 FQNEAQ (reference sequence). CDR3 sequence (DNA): TGTGCCAGCAGCTTAGCGTGGGAGGCTAGGGAAGCCAAAAACATTCAGTACTTC. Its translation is CASSLAWEAREAKNIQYF.

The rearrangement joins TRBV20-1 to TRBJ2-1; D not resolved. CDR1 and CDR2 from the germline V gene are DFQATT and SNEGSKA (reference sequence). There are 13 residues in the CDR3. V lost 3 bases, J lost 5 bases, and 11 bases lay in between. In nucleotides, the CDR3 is TGCAGTGCTAGGGTCCCTACCCACAATGAGCAGTTCTTC. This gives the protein CSARVPTHNEQFF.

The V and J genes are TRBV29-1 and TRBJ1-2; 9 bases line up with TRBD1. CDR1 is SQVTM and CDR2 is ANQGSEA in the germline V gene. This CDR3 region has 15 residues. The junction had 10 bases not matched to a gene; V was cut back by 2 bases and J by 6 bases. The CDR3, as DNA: TGCAGCGTTGAATCTTTCCGGACAGGGGAGCATGGCTACACCTTC. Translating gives CSVESFRTGEHGYTF.

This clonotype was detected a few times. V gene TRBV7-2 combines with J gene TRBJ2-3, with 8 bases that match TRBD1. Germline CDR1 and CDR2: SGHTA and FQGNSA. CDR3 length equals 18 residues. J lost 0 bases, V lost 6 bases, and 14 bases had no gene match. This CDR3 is CASSPGTGRPRSTDTQYF. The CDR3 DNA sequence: TGTGCCAGCAGTCCCGGGACAGGTCGACCTCGGAGCACAGATACGCAGTATTTT.

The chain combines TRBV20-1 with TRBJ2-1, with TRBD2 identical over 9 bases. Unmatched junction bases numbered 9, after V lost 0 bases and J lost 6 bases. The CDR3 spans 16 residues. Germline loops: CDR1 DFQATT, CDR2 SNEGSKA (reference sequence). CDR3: CSARDPASGDANEQFF. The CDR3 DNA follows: TGCAGTGCTAGAGATCCAGCTAGCGGGGACGCCAATGAGCAGTTCTTC.

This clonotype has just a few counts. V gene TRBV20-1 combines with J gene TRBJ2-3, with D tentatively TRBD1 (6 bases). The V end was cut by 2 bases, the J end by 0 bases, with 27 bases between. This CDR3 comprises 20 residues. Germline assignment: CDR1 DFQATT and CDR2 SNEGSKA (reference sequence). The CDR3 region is CSARTLVGGTTHPSTDTQYF. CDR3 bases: TGCAGTGCTAGAACCTTGGTCGGTGGGACAACACACCCTAGCACAGATACGCAGTATTTT.

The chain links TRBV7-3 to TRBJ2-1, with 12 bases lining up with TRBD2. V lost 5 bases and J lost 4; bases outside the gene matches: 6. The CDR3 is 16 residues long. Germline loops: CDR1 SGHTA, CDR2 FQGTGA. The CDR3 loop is CASSQDGTSGYNEQFF. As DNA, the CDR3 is TGTGCCAGCAGCCAGGACGGGACTAGCGGGTACAATGAGCAGTTCTTC.

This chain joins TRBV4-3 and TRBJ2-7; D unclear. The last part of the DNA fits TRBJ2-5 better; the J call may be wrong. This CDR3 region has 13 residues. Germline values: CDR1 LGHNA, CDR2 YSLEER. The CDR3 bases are TGCGCCAGCAGCCAAAACCTGGACGGGACCCAGTACTTC. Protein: CASSQNLDGTQYF.

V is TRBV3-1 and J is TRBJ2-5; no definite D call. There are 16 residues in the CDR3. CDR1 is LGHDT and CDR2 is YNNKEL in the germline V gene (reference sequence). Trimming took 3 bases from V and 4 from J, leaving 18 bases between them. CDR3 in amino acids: CASSHPVSPQGETQYF. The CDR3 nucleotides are TGTGCCAGCAGCCATCCAGTTTCCCCACAAGGAGAGACCCAGTACTTC.

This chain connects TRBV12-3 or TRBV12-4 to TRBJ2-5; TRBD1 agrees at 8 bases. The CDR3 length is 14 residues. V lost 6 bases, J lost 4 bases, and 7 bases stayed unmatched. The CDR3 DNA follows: TGTGCCAGCAGAGACTCGACAGGGGCAGAGACCCAGTACTTC. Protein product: CASRDSTGAETQYF.